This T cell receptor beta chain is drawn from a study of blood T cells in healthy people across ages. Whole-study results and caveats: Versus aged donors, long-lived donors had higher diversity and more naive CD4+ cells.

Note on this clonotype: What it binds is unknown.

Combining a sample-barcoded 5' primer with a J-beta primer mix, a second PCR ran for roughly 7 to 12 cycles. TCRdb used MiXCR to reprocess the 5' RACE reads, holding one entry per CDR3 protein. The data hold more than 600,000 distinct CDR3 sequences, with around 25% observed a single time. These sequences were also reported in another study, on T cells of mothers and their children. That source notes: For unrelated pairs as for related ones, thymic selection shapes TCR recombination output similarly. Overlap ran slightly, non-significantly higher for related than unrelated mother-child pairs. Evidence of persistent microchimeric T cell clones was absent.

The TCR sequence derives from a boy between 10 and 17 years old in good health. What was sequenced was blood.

The DNA of the CDR3 is TGTGCCAGCCAACCCAGCAATCAGCCCCAGCATTTT. This sequence encodes CASQPSNQPQHF. The chain combines TRBV6-7 with TRBJ1-5; D gene uncertain. TRBV6-7 is placed among ORFs of uncertain function. The CDR3 has 12 residues. V was clipped by 8 bases and J by 1 base, with 6 bases between them.